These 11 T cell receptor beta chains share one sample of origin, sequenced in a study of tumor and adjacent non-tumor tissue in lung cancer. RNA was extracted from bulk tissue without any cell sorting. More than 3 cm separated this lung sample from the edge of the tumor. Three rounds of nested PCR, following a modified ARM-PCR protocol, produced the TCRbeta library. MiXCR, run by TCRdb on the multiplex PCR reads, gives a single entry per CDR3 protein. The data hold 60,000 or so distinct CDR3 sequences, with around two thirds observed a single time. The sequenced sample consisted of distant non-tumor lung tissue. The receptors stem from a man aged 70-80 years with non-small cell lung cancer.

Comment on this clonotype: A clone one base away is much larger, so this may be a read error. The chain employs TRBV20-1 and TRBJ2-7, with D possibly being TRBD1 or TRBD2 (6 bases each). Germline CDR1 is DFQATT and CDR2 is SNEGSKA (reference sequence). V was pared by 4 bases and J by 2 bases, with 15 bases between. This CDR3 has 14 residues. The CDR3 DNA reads TGCAGTGCTAACCTGGGGGGCCTGGCCTACGAGCAGTACTTC. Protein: CSANLGGLAYEQYF.

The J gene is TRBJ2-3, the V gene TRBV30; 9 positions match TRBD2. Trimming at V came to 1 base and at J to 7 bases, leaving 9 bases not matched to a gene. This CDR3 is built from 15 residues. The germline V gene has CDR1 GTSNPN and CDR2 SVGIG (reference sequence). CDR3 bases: TGTGCCTGGAGTGCCGGGCGGGGGGGCGGAAATACGCAGTATTTT. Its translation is CAWSAGRGGGNTQYF.

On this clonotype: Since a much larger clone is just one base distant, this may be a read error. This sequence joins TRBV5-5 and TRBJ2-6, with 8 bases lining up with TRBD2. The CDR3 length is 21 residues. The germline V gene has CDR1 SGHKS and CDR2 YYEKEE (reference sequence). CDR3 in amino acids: CASSLRSRTSGLVSRANVLTF. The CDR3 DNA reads TGTGCCAGCAGCTTGCGGTCACGTACTAGCGGCCTAGTCTCTAGGGCCAACGTCCTGACTTTC.

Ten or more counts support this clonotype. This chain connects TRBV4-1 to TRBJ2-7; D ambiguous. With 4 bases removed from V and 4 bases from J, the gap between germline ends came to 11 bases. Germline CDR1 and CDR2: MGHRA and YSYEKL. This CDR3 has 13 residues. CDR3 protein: CASSPTAGYEQYF. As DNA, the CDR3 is TGCGCCAGCAGCCCCACCGCCGGTTACGAGCAGTACTTC.

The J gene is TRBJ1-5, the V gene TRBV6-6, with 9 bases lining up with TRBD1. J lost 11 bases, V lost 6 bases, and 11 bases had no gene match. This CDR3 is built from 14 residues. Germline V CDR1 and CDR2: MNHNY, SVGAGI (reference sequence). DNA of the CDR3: TGTGCCAGCAGCCGAGGACAGGGGAAACAGGCCCAGCATTTT. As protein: CASSRGQGKQAQHF.

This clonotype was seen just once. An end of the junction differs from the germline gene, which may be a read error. The CDR3 protein is CASTLGDRNHEQYF. The CDR3 nucleotides are TGTGCCAGCACCTTAGGAGACAGAAACCATGAGCAGTACTTC. The V and J genes are TRBV11-2 and TRBJ2-7; possibly TRBD1 for D (5 bases). The germline V gene has CDR1 SGHAT and CDR2 FQNNGV. This CDR3 has 14 residues.

For the CDR3, the DNA is TGTGCCAGCAGTCCAATGACAGTGTGGCCTTACGAGCAGTACTTC. This translates into CASSPMTVWPYEQYF. The chain links TRBV28 to TRBJ2-7, with a tentative D call TRBD1 (5 bases). The CDR3 consists of 15 residues. V lost 5 bases and J lost 4, with 18 bases in between. The germline gives CDR1 MDHEN, CDR2 SYDVKM. Full variable domain (missing parts from reference TRBV28 and TRBJ2-7): DVKVTQSSRYLVKRTGEKVFLECVQDMDHENMFWYRQDPGLGLRLIYFSYDVKMKEKGDIPEGYSVSREKKERFSLILESASTNQTSMYLCASSPMTVWPYEQYFGPGTRLTVT.

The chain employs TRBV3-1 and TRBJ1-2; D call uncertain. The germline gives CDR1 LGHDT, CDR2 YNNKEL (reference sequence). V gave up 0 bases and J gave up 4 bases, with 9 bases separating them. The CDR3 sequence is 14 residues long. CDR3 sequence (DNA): TGTGCCAGCAGCCAAGAATTGGGCAGCTATGGCTACACCTTC. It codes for CASSQELGSYGYTF.

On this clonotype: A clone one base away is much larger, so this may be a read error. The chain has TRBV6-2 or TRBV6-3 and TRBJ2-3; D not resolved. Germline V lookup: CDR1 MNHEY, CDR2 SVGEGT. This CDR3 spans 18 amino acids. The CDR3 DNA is TGTGCCAGCAGATACTCGCTCCAAGGCCCTGCTAGCACAGATACGCAGTATTTT. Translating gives CASRYSLQGPASTDTQYF.

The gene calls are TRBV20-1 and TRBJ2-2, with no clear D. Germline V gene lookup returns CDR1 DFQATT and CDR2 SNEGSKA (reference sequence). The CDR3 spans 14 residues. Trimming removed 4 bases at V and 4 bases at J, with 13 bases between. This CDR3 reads CSAITSRGTGELFF. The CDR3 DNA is TGCAGTGCTATCACGTCGAGAGGCACCGGGGAGCTGTTTTTT.

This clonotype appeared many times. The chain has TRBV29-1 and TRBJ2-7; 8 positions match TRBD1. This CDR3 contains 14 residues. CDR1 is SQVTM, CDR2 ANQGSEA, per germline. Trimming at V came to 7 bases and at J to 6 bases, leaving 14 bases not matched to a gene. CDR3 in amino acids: CSASGGQGAGEQYF. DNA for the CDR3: TGCAGCGCGAGCGGAGGGCAGGGGGCTGGCGAGCAGTACTTC.